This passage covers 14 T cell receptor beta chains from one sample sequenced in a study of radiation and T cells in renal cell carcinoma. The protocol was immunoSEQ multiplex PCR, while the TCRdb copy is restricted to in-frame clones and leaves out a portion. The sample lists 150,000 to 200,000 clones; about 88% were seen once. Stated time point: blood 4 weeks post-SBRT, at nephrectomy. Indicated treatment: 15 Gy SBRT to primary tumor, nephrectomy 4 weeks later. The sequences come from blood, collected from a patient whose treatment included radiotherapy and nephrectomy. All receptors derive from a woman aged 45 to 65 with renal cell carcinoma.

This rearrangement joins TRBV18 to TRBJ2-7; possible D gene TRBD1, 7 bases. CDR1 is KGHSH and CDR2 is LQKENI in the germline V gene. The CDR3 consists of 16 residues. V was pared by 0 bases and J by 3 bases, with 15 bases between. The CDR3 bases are TGTGCCAGCTCACCACCCCAGGGGGGTCCAATCTACGAGCAGTACTTC. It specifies CASSPPQGGPIYEQYF.

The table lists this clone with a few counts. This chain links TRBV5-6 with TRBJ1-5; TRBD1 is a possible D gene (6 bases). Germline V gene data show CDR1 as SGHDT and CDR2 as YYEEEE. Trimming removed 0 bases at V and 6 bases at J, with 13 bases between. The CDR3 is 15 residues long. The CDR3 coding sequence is TGTGCCAGCAGCTTGGCCGGGGGGCCGAGTCAGCCCCAGCATTTT. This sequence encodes CASSLAGGPSQPQHF.

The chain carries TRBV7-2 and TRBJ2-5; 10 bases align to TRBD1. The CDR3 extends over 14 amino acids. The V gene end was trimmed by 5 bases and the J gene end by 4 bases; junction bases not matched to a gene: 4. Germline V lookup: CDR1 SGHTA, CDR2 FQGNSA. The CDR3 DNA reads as TGTGCCAGCAGCCGGGACAGGGGAGGAGAGACCCAGTACTTC. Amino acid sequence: CASSRDRGGETQYF.

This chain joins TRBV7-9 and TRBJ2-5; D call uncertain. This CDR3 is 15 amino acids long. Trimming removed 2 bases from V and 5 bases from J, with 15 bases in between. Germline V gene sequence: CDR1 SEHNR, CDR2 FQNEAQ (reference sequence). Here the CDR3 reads CASSLLLERWETQYF. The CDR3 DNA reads TGTGCCAGCAGCTTACTACTCGAGCGCTGGGAGACCCAGTACTTC. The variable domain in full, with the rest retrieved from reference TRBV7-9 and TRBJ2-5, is DTGVSQNPRHKITKRGQNVTFRCDPISEHNRLYWYRQTLGQGPEFLTYFQNEAQLEKSRLLSDRFSAERPKGSFSTLEIQRTEQGDSAMYLCASSLLLERWETQYFGPGTRLLVL.

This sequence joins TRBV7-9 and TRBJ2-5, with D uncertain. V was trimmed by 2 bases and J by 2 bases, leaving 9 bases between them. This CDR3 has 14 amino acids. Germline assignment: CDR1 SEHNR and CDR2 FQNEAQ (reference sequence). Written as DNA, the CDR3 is TGTGCCAGCAGCTTATGGTCCCCTCAAGAGACCCAGTACTTC. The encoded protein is CASSLWSPQETQYF. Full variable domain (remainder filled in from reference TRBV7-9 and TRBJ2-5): DTGVSQNPRHKITKRGQNVTFRCDPISEHNRLYWYRQTLGQGPEFLTYFQNEAQLEKSRLLSDRFSAERPKGSFSTLEIQRTEQGDSAMYLCASSLWSPQETQYFGPGTRLLVL.

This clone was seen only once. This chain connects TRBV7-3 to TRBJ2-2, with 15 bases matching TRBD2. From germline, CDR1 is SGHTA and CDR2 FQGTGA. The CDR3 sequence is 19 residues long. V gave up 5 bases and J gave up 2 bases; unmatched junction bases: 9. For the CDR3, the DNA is TGTGCCAGCAGCCCAGCCGGGACTAGCGGGGGGCCTAACACCGGGGAGCTGTTTTTT. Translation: CASSPAGTSGGPNTGELFF.

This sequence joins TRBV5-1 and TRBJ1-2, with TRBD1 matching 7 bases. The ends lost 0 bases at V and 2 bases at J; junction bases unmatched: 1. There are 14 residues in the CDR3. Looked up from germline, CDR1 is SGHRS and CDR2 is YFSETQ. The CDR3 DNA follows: TGCGCCAGCAGCTTGGAGGGACAGAACTATGGCTACACCTTC. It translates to CASSLEGQNYGYTF.

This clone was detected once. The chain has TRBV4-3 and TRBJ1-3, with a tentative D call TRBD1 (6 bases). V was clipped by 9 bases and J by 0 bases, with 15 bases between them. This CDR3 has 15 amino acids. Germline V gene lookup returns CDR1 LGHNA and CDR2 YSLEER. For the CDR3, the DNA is TGCGCCAGTATGGACAGCTTGAGCTCTGGAAACACCATATATTTT. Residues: CASMDSLSSGNTIYF.

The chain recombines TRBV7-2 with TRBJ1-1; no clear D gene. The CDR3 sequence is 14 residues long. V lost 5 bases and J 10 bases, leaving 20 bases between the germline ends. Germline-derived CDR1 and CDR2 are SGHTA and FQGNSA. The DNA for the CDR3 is TGTGCCAGCAGCCCCACGACACGGATTGATCGAGCTTTCTTT. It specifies CASSPTTRIDRAFF.

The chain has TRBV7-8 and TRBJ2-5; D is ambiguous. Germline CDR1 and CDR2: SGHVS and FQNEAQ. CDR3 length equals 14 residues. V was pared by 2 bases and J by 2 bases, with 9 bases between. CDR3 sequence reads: CASSLYHRQETQYF. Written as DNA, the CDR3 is TGTGCCAGCAGCTTATACCACCGACAAGAGACCCAGTACTTC.

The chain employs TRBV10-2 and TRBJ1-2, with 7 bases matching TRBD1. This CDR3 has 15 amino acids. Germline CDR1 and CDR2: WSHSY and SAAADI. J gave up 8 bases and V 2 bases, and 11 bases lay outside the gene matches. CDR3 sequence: CASSEIARGLEGYTF. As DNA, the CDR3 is TGCGCCAGCAGTGAGATCGCGAGGGGGCTTGAGGGCTACACCTTC.

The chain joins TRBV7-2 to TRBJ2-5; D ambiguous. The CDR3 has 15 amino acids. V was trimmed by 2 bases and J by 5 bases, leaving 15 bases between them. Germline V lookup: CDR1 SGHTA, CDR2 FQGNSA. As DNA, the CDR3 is TGTGCCAGCAGCTTACTATCCGTGAAAGGCGAGACCCAGTACTTC. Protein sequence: CASSLLSVKGETQYF.

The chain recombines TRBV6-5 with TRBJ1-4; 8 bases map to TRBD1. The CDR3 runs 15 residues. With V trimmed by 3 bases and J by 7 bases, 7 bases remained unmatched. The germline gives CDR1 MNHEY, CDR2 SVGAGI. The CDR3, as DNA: TGTGCCAGCAGTTATTCCCAGGGGGCTGGTGAAAAACTGTTTTTT. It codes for CASSYSQGAGEKLFF.

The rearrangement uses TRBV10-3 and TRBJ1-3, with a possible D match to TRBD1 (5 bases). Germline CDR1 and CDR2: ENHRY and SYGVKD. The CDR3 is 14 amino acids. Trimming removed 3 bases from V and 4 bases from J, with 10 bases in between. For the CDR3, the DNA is TGTGCCATCAGTGAATTAGGGGAAGGAAACACCATATATTTT. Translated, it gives CAISELGEGNTIYF.